This section outlines one T cell receptor (beta chain) sequence together with its context. No antigen is known for it. Other DNA sequences within the sample encode an identical CDR3. Amplification used 60 Vbeta primers and 13 Jbeta primers. The repertoire was sequenced with immunoSEQ multiplex PCR; TCRdb's copy has only in-frame clones and lacks some. The sample carries around 130,000 clones, approximately 72% recorded once. Trimming took off 9 bases at V and 0 bases at J, with 11 bases between the two ends. CDR1 is LNHDA and CDR2 is SQIVND in the germline V gene (reference sequence). The CDR3 totals 13 residues. This record comes from a study of cytomegalovirus exposure and HLA in healthy donors. Study outcomes and limitations: Earlier results showed most TCR beta V segments being productive about 87% or about 30% of the time.

The chain is built from TRBV19 and TRBJ1-2, with no clear D. This TCR derives from a woman in her sixties or seventies in good health and CMV-seronegative. The source material was PBMCs. The CDR3 DNA reads TGTGCCAGCCGAACTTCAACTAACTATGGCTACACCTTC. It yields the protein CASRTSTNYGYTF.